This TCR beta chain stems from a study of beta chain features in type 1 diabetes. Overall study context: Across the samples, 107,917,701 sorted cells were examined in total. Whole-study findings and limits: People with Type 1 diabetes carried modestly yet significantly shorter TCRB CDR3s in all four CD4+ subsets.

Averaging roughly 110 mL, one heparinised blood draw was given by each donor. The table lists this clone with a few counts. Antigen unknown. Trimming left V 0 bases short and J 7 bases short, with 7 bases between. Germline CDR1 is SGHDT and CDR2 is YYEEEE. CDR3 length equals 12 residues. Expressed TCRB transcripts were sequenced because the entire RNA isolate underwent reverse transcription. There were about 3.57 million reads on average in the naive, central memory and regulatory T cell samples. TCRdb keeps only in-frame clones here, not all; method: immunoSEQ multiplex PCR. Of roughly 250,000 clones listed, 20% are singletons.

The sample was naive CD4+ T cells from blood. The V call is TRBV5-6, the J call TRBJ1-2; the D is unclear. This clonotype was obtained from a woman aged 40 to 49 with type 1 diabetes. CDR3 sequence: CASSLGPGGYTF. The DNA for the CDR3 is TGTGCCAGCAGCTTGGGGCCGGGTGGCTACACCTTC.